Below, 31 T cell receptor beta chains from the same sample are listed, as sequenced in a study of identical twins. In TCRdb, the 5' RACE reads were re-called with MiXCR into one record per CDR3 protein. Of 240,000 or so distinct CDR3 sequences listed, over 9.5% are singletons. The specimen was memory T cells sorted from blood. The receptors stem from a man in his fifties in good health.

The genes are TRBV20-1 and TRBJ2-3, with D tentatively TRBD2 (5 bases). V was cut by 0 bases and J by 3 bases, with 10 bases left in between. The germline V gene has CDR1 DFQATT and CDR2 SNEGSKA (reference sequence). This CDR3 spans 14 amino acids. CDR3 protein: CSAREGSPTDTQYF. The CDR3, as DNA: TGCAGTGCTAGAGAGGGGAGTCCAACAGATACGCAGTATTTT.

This clonotype has a count of ten or more. The chain links TRBV5-6 to TRBJ2-5, with TRBD2 identical over 10 bases. This CDR3 has 16 residues. Unmatched junction bases numbered 8, after V lost 1 base and J lost 5 bases. Germline assignment: CDR1 SGHDT and CDR2 YYEEEE. As DNA, the CDR3 is TGTGCCAGCAGCTTGCCCCCAGCGGGGGGGCGTGAGACCCAGTACTTC. Protein: CASSLPPAGGRETQYF.

CDR3 sequence: CASSQIAEPPYEQYF. CDR3 bases: TGCGCCAGCAGCCAAATAGCGGAGCCCCCCTACGAGCAGTACTTC. J is TRBJ2-7 and V is TRBV4-1; the D gene is possibly TRBD2 (6 bases). V shed 2 bases and J shed 2 bases, with 13 bases lying between them. The germline gives CDR1 MGHRA, CDR2 YSYEKL. CDR3 length equals 15 residues.

The chain is built from TRBV7-3 and TRBJ2-1, with 7 positions matching TRBD2. Germline CDR1 SGHTA, CDR2 FQGTGA. The CDR3 length is 15 residues. With V trimmed by 2 bases and J by 4 bases, 5 bases remained unmatched. CDR3 sequence: CASSLRAGEYNEQFF. CDR3 nucleotides: TGTGCCAGCAGCTTACGGGCGGGAGAATACAATGAGCAGTTCTTC.

J is TRBJ2-4 and V is TRBV18; TRBD1 might be the D (6 bases). The CDR3 contains 13 residues. Germline values: CDR1 KGHSH, CDR2 LQKENI. V was clipped by 2 bases and J by 9 bases, with 11 bases between them. CDR3 sequence: CASSPSGQSIQYF. DNA for the CDR3: TGTGCCAGCTCACCATCGGGACAAAGCATTCAGTACTTC.

Details on this clonotype: The missing conserved phenylalanine or tryptophan at the end of this CDR3 makes a read error likely. The rearrangement links TRBV2 to TRBJ2-5; D might be TRBD1 (5 bases). Germline loops: CDR1 SNHLY, CDR2 FYNNEI. With 10 bases removed from V and 0 bases from J, the gap between germline ends came to 12 bases. The CDR3 extends over 13 amino acids. The DNA for the CDR3 is TGTGCCACTGGCAGGACACACCAAGAGACCCAGTACCTC. This encodes CATGRTHQETQYL.

Many counts were recorded for this clonotype. The V and J genes are TRBV7-2 and TRBJ1-2; 8 bases are a match to TRBD1. Trimming at V came to 8 bases and at J to 1 base, leaving 6 bases not matched to a gene. Per the germline V gene, CDR1 is SGHTA and CDR2 is FQGNSA. This CDR3 contains 14 residues. CDR3 coding DNA: TGTGCCAGCGGGCCAGGGGGCTTTAACTATGGCTACACCTTC. Its translation is CASGPGGFNYGYTF.

In this sample, this clonotype turned up a few times. V is TRBV12-3 or TRBV12-4 and J is TRBJ1-2, with D possibly being TRBD1 (6 bases). The CDR3 contains 15 residues. The germline V and J ends were trimmed by 3 bases and 4 bases, with 15 bases remaining between them. The CDR3 nucleotides read TGTGCCAGCAGTTTGGAATCGGGGGGGCCCTATGGCTACACCTTC. It codes for CASSLESGGPYGYTF.

This clonotype was counted many times. V is TRBV10-3 and J is TRBJ2-1, with TRBD2 as a possible D gene (6 bases). V gave up 6 bases and J gave up 8 bases, with 8 bases separating them. From germline, CDR1 is ENHRY and CDR2 SYGVKD. The CDR3 contains 11 residues. In DNA, the CDR3 is TGTGCCATCAGAGCGGGCGATGAGCAGTTCTTC. Its protein is CAIRAGDEQFF.

This clonotype was found a few times. The rearrangement uses TRBV5-4 and TRBJ1-2; 8 nucleotides agree with TRBD1. The germline V gene has CDR1 SGHNT and CDR2 YYREEE (reference sequence). The CDR3 is made up of 14 amino acids. V trimming: 3 bases; J trimming: 6 bases; junction bases outside the gene matches: 7. CDR3 residues: CASSSGQGYDGYTF. The DNA for the CDR3 is TGTGCCAGCAGCTCAGGACAGGGTTATGATGGCTACACCTTC. The variable domain in full, with the rest retrieved from reference TRBV5-4 and TRBJ1-2, is ETGVTQSPTHLIKTRGQQVTLRCSSQSGHNTVSWYQQALGQGPQFIFQYYREEENGRGNFPPRFSGLQFPNYSSELNVNALELDDSALYLCASSSGQGYDGYTFGSGTRLTVV.

This clonotype has just a few counts. The chain recombines TRBV19 with TRBJ1-3; weak D call: TRBD1 (5 bases). From germline, CDR1 is LNHDA and CDR2 SQIVND (reference sequence). V lost 5 bases to trimming and J lost 0 bases, with 23 bases between them. The CDR3 sequence is 19 residues long. The CDR3 region has the DNA TGTGCCAGTAGTTCATTCCGGGGGATAACCTTCAACTCTGGAAACACCATATATTTT. Its protein product is CASSSFRGITFNSGNTIYF.

This clonotype was observed many times. The chain has TRBV20-1 and TRBJ1-3; 7 bases are a match to TRBD1. The V and J ends lost 0 bases and 3 bases, in that order; junction bases with no gene match: 11. Germline CDR1 DFQATT, CDR2 SNEGSKA (reference sequence). The CDR3 spans 17 residues. The CDR3 is CSARDSRPTGSGNTIYF. CDR3 nucleotide sequence: TGCAGTGCTAGAGATAGCCGCCCGACAGGGAGTGGAAACACCATATATTTT.

The chain combines TRBV20-1 with TRBJ2-7; D is perhaps TRBD1 or TRBD2 (5 bases each). The V gene lost 2 bases and the J gene lost 6 bases, with 17 bases spanning the gap. The CDR3 is made up of 14 amino acids. Per the germline V gene, CDR1 is DFQATT and CDR2 is SNEGSKA (reference sequence). The CDR3, as DNA: TGCAGTGCTAGAACGTTGAAGGGGAGTACCGAGCAGTACTTC. Amino acid sequence: CSARTLKGSTEQYF.

This clonotype was detected many times. The genes are TRBV27 and TRBJ1-2; 7 bases fit TRBD1. Germline CDR1 and CDR2: MNHEY and SMNVEV (reference sequence). The CDR3 sequence is 15 residues long. Trimming took 2 bases from V and 4 from J; bases not matched to a gene: 7. The CDR3 sequence: CASSLGATGIYGYTF. The DNA of the CDR3 is TGTGCCAGCAGTTTAGGTGCGACAGGGATCTATGGCTACACCTTC.

This clonotype was observed many times. The chain has TRBV20-1 and TRBJ1-2; D is possibly TRBD1 (6 bases). The germline V gene has CDR1 DFQATT and CDR2 SNEGSKA (reference sequence). The length of the CDR3 is 12 residues. Trimming cost V 6 bases and J 3 bases, with 11 bases left between them. The CDR3 loop is CSARDNDYGYTF. The CDR3 DNA is TGCAGTGCGCGGGACAACGACTATGGCTACACCTTC.

The V and J genes are TRBV18 and TRBJ2-6; TRBD1 aligns across 9 bases. This CDR3 has 16 residues. The V gene end was trimmed by 6 bases and the J gene end by 2 bases; junction bases not matched to a gene: 5. Germline lookup yields CDR1 KGHSH and CDR2 LQKENI. The CDR3 nucleotides are TGTGCCAGCTCGTCGGGACAGGGTGCTGGGGCCAACGTCCTGACTTTC. Translated, it gives CASSSGQGAGANVLTF.

This clonotype was seen only a few times. This chain uses TRBV28 with TRBJ1-1, with D unresolved. Germline CDR1 reads MDHEN; CDR2 reads SYDVKM. V was cut by 6 bases and J by 0 bases, with 5 bases left in between. This CDR3 has 12 amino acids. The CDR3 bases are TGTGCCAGCAGCTCAGTGAACACTGAAGCTTTCTTT. This gives the protein CASSSVNTEAFF.

This clonotype was picked up a small number of times. The chain couples TRBV24-1 to TRBJ2-1; D not resolved. Germline V gene sequence: CDR1 KGHDR, CDR2 SFDVKD. Trimming took off 9 bases at V and 5 bases at J, with 10 bases between the two ends. There are 12 residues in the CDR3. This CDR3 is CATANWDNEQFF. CDR3 DNA sequence: TGTGCCACCGCCAATTGGGACAATGAGCAGTTCTTC.

This chain connects TRBV6-5 to TRBJ1-2, with 7 bases identical to TRBD1. Germline V gene sequence: CDR1 MNHEY, CDR2 SVGAGI. Trimming cost V 4 bases and J 4 bases; bases outside gene matches: 6. The CDR3 contains 14 residues. Here the CDR3 DNA reads TGTGCCAGCAGTTCAACAGGGGAGGGCTATGGCTACACCTTC. Protein product: CASSSTGEGYGYTF.

There are many counts of this clonotype. This rearrangement joins TRBV11-2 to TRBJ2-7; 10 nucleotides agree with TRBD2. The V segment lost 5 bases and the J segment 7 bases; nucleotides outside the gene matches: 11. Germline values: CDR1 SGHAT, CDR2 FQNNGV. The CDR3 runs 15 residues. CDR3 in amino acids: CASSIGASGSDEQYF. The DNA for the CDR3 is TGTGCCAGCAGCATAGGGGCTAGCGGGAGTGATGAGCAGTACTTC.

The V gene is TRBV5-4, the J gene TRBJ2-2, with 11 bases lining up with TRBD1. With V trimmed by 1 base and J by 7 bases, 6 bases remained unmatched. This CDR3 contains 16 residues. Germline V CDR1 and CDR2: SGHNT, YYREEE (reference sequence). The CDR3: CASSLPGQGGIGELFF. CDR3 coding DNA: TGTGCCAGCAGCTTGCCGGGACAGGGGGGAATCGGGGAGCTGTTTTTT.

In this sample, this clonotype turned up many times. The chain couples TRBV12-3 or TRBV12-4 to TRBJ2-1; 7 bases agree with TRBD1. With V trimmed by 11 bases and J by 9 bases, 4 bases remained unmatched. The CDR3 runs to 10 residues. The CDR3 DNA sequence: TGTGCCGGACAGGTGGGTGAGCAGTTCTTC. This translates into CAGQVGEQFF.

This clonotype came up a few times. The chain uses TRBV6-5 and TRBJ2-2, with D unresolved. Trimming pared 4 bases from V and 6 bases from J, leaving 9 bases between. The V gene's germline CDR1 is MNHEY and CDR2 SVGAGI. This CDR3 region has 13 residues. For the CDR3, the DNA is TGTGCCAGCAGTTCCCGTTCTTCCGGGGAGCTGTTTTTT. It is translated as CASSSRSSGELFF.

This clonotype occurred many times. The CDR3 protein is CASSLGRGRGYTF. In DNA form, the CDR3 reads TGTGCCAGCAGTTTGGGGCGGGGTAGAGGCTACACCTTC. The chain couples TRBV12-3 or TRBV12-4 to TRBJ1-2, with a tentative D call TRBD1 (5 bases). The CDR3 spans 13 residues. The V end lost 3 bases, the J end lost 8 bases, and 13 bases lay between the germline ends.

The rearrangement uses TRBV18 and TRBJ2-1; D tentatively reads TRBD1 or TRBD2 (5 bases each). Trimming shortened V by 3 bases and J by 4 bases, and 16 bases separated the two germline ends. Looked up from germline, CDR1 is KGHSH and CDR2 is LQKENI. The CDR3 sequence is 16 residues long. CDR3 region: CASSPFGLGDYNEQFF. The CDR3 nucleotides read TGTGCCAGCTCACCGTTCGGGTTGGGGGATTACAATGAGCAGTTCTTC. Using reference TRBV18 and TRBJ2-1 for the parts outside the CDR3, the full variable domain is NAGVMQNPRHLVRRRGQEARLRCSPMKGHSHVYWYRQLPEEGLKFMVYLQKENIIDESGMPKERFSAEFPKEGPSILRIQQVVRGDSAAYFCASSPFGLGDYNEQFFGPGTRLTVL.

A few counts support this clonotype. V usage is TRBV11-1 and J usage is TRBJ1-3; 8 bases align to TRBD1. J was trimmed by 0 bases and V by 4 bases; bases with no gene match: 14. This CDR3 is 19 amino acids long. Germline V gives CDR1 SGHAT, CDR2 FQDESV (reference sequence). The CDR3 DNA follows: TGTGCCAGCAGCTACCTTACCGGGACAGGCAGAAGCTCTGGAAACACCATATATTTT. Translated, it gives CASSYLTGTGRSSGNTIYF.

This clonotype was detected many times. The rearrangement links TRBV11-2 to TRBJ2-3, with 8 nucleotides matching TRBD2. CDR1 is SGHAT and CDR2 is FQNNGV in the germline V gene. CDR3 length equals 18 residues. V gave up 2 bases and J gave up 2 bases; unmatched junction bases: 12. As DNA, the CDR3 is TGTGCCAGCAGCTTAACCCCTGGGAGCGGGAGTATCACAGATACGCAGTATTTT. Translating gives CASSLTPGSGSITDTQYF.

This clonotype was observed many times. In DNA, the CDR3 is TGTGCCAGCAGCCAAAACCTGGACAGATCTTTCTCCTACGAGCAGTACTTC. Amino acid sequence: CASSQNLDRSFSYEQYF. The rearrangement uses TRBV4-2 and TRBJ2-7; D is perhaps TRBD1 (6 bases). The CDR3 is 17 residues long. The germline V gene encodes CDR1 LGHNA and CDR2 YNFKEQ. V was shortened by 2 bases and J by 0 bases, with 17 bases between the two germline ends.

This clonotype was seen at least ten times. V gene TRBV20-1 combines with J gene TRBJ2-1, with TRBD2 matching over 10 bases. CDR1 is DFQATT and CDR2 is SNEGSKA in the germline V gene (reference sequence). V lost 3 bases and J lost 6; bases outside the gene matches: 5. The length of the CDR3 is 14 residues. CDR3 amino acids: CSASLAGVSNEQFF. The CDR3 region has the DNA TGCAGTGCTAGTCTAGCGGGAGTTTCCAATGAGCAGTTCTTC.

The gene calls are TRBV27 and TRBJ2-2; D may be TRBD2 (6 bases). Germline V lookup: CDR1 MNHEY, CDR2 SMNVEV (reference sequence). This CDR3 has 14 residues. Trimming pared 6 bases from V and 5 bases from J, leaving 13 bases between. The CDR3 DNA reads TGTGCCAGCAGCTCGACTCGGGGGACCGGGGAGCTGTTTTTT. This encodes CASSSTRGTGELFF.

This clonotype has only a few counts. CDR3 nucleotide sequence: TGCGCCAGCAGCCAAGATGAAGGCCAGGGACTGAGTGGCTACACCTTC. Translating it yields CASSQDEGQGLSGYTF. This chain links TRBV4-1 with TRBJ1-2; TRBD1 is a possible D gene (5 bases). The CDR3 sequence is 16 residues long. Trimming removed 0 bases from V and 7 bases from J, with 18 bases in between. Germline V gene lookup returns CDR1 MGHRA and CDR2 YSYEKL.